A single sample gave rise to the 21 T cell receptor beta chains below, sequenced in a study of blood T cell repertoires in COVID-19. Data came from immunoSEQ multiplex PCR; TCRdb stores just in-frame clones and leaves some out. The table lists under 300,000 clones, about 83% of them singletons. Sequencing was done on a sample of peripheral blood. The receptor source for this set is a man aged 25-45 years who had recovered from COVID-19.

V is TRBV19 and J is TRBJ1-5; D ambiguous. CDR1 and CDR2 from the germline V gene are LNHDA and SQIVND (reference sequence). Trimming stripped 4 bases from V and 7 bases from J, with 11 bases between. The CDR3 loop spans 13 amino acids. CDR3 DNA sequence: TGTGCCAGTAGTAGTGAGGTCGGGCAGCCCCAGCATTTT. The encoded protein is CASSSEVGQPQHF.

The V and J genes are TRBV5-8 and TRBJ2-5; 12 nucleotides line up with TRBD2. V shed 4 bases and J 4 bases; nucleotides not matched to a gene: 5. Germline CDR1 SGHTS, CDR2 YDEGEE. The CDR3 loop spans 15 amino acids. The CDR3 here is CASSPSGGARETQYF. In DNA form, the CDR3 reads TGTGCCAGCAGCCCTAGCGGGGGGGCGCGAGAGACCCAGTACTTC.

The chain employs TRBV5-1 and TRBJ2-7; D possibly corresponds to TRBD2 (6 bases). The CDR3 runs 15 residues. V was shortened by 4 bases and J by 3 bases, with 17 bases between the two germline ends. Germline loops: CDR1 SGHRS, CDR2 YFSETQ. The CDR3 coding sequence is TGCGCCAGCAGCCAACTTGCCCTGGAGGGCTACGAGCAGTACTTC. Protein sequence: CASSQLALEGYEQYF.

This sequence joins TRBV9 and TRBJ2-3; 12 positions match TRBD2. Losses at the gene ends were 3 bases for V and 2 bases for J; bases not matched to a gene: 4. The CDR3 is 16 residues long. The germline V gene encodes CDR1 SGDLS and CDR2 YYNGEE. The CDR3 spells CASSGRLAGDTDTQYF. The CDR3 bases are TGTGCCAGCAGCGGCAGACTAGCGGGGGACACAGATACGCAGTATTTT.

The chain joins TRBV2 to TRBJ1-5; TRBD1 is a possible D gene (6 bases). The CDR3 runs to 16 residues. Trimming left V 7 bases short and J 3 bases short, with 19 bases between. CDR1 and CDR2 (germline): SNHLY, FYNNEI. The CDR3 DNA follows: TGTGCCAGCACCTTGGATGGGGGCGTGTACAATCAGCCCCAGCATTTT. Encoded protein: CASTLDGGVYNQPQHF.

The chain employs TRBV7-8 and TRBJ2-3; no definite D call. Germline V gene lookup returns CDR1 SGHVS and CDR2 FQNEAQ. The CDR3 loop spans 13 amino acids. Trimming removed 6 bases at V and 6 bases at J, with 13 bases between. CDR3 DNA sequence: TGTGCCAGCAGTTTTATCCCCGGGGATACGCAGTATTTT. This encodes CASSFIPGDTQYF. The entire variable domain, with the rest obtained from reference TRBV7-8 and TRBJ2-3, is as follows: GAGVSQSPRYKVAKRGQDVALRCDPISGHVSLFWYQQALGQGPEFLTYFQNEAQLDKSGLPSDRFFAERPEGSVSTLKIQRTQQEDSAVYLCASSFIPGDTQYFGPGTRLTVL.

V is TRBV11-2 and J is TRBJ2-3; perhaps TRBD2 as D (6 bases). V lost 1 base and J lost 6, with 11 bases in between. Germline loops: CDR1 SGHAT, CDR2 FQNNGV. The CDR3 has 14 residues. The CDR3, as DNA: TGTGCCAGCAGCTTAGTGCGGGGCCGGGATACGCAGTATTTT. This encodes CASSLVRGRDTQYF.

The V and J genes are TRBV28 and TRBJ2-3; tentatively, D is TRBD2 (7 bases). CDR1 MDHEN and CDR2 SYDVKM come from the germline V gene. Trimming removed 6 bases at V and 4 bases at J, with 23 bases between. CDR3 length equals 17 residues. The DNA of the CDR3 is TGTGCCAGCAGCCCGATTGCGAAGGGCGGGGGCCCAGATACGCAGTATTTT. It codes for CASSPIAKGGGPDTQYF. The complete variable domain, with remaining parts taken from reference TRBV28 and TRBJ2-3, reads DVKVTQSSRYLVKRTGEKVFLECVQDMDHENMFWYRQDPGLGLRLIYFSYDVKMKEKGDIPEGYSVSREKKERFSLILESASTNQTSMYLCASSPIAKGGGPDTQYFGPGTRLTVL.

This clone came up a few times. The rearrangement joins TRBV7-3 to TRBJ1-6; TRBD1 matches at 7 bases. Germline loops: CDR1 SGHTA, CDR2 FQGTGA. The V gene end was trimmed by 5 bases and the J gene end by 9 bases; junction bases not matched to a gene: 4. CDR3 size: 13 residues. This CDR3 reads CASSLQGRSPLHF. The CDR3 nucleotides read TGTGCCAGCAGCCTACAGGGGCGTTCACCCCTCCACTTT.

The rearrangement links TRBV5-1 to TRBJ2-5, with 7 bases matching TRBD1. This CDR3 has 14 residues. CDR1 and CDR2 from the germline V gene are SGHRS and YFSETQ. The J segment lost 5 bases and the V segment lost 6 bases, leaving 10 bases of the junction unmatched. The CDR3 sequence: CASTPTGKKETQYF. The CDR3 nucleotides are TGCGCCAGCACTCCGACAGGGAAGAAGGAGACCCAGTACTTC.

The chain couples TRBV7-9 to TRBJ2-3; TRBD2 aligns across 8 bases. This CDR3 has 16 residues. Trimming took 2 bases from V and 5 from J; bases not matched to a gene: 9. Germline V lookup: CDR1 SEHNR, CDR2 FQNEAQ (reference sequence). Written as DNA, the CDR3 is TGTGCCAGCAGCTTACGGACGGGGGGGCCCCTAGATACGCAGTATTTT. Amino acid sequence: CASSLRTGGPLDTQYF. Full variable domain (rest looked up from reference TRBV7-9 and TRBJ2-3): DTGVSQNPRHKITKRGQNVTFRCDPISEHNRLYWYRQTLGQGPEFLTYFQNEAQLEKSRLLSDRFSAERPKGSFSTLEIQRTEQGDSAMYLCASSLRTGGPLDTQYFGPGTRLTVL.

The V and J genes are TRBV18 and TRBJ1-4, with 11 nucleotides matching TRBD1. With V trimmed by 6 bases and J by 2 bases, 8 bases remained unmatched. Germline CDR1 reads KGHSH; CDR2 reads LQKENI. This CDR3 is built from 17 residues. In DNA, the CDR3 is TGTGCCAGCTCTGCCGGACAGGGGGCCGCCACTAATGAAAAACTGTTTTTT. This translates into CASSAGQGAATNEKLFF.

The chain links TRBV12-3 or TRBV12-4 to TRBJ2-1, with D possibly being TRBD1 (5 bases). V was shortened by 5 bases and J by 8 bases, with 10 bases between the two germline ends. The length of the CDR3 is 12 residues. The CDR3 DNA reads TGTGCCAGCAGTCCTCAAGGGGATGAGCAGTTCTTC. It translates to CASSPQGDEQFF.

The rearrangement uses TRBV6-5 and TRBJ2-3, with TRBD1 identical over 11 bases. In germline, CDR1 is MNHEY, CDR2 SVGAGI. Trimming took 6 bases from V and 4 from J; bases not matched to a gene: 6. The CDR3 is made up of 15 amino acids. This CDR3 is CASSDGQGASDTQYF. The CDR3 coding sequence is TGTGCCAGCAGCGACGGACAGGGGGCATCAGATACGCAGTATTTT.

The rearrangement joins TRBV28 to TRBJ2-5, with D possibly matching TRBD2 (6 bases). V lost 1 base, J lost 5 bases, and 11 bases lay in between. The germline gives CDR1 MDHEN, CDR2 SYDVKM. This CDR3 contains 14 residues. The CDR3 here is CASSLFAGLETQYF. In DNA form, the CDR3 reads TGTGCCAGCAGTTTATTCGCGGGACTGGAGACCCAGTACTTC.

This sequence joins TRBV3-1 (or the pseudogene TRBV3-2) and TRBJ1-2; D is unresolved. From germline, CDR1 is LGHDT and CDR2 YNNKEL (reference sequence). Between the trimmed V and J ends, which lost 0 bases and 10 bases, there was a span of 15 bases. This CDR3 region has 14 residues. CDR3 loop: CASSQDSGIATYTF. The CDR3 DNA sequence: TGTGCCAGCAGCCAAGATAGTGGAATAGCCACCTACACCTTC.

The CDR3 spells CASSTGGGSTEAFF. DNA of the CDR3: TGTGCCAGCAGCACTGGGGGGGGGTCCACTGAAGCTTTCTTT. The chain uses TRBV5-8 and TRBJ1-1; tentative D call: TRBD1 (5 bases). CDR3 length: 14 residues. V lost 4 bases to trimming and J lost 4 bases, with 14 bases between them. CDR1 and CDR2 from the germline V gene are SGHTS and YDEGEE.

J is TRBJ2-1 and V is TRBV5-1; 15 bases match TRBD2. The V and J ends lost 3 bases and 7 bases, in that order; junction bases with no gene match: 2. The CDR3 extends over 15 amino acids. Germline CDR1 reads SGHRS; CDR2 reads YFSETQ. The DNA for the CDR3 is TGCGCCAGCAGCTGGACTAGCGGGGGGGTTAATGAGCAGTTCTTC. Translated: CASSWTSGGVNEQFF.

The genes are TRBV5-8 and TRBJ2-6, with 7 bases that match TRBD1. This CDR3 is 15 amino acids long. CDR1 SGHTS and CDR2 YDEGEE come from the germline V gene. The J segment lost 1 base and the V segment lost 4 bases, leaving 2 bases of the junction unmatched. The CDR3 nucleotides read TGTGCCAGCAGCAAGGACAGGTCTGGGGCCAACGTCCTGACTTTC. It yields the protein CASSKDRSGANVLTF.

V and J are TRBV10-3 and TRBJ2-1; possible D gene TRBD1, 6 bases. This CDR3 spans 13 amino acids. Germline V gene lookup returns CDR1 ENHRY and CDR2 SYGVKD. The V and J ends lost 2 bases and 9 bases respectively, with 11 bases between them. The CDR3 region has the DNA TGTGCCATCAGTGAGGCCAGGGGCGGTGAGCAGTTCTTC. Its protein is CAISEARGGEQFF.

In nucleotides, the CDR3 is TGTGCCAGCTCTTTGCTAGACAGGAATTCACCCCTCCACTTT. It is translated as CASSLLDRNSPLHF. V gene TRBV18 combines with J gene TRBJ1-6; tentative D call: TRBD1 (6 bases). Trimming removed 6 bases at V and 7 bases at J, with 13 bases between. The CDR3 extends over 14 amino acids. Germline-derived CDR1 and CDR2 are KGHSH and LQKENI.